This note documents a single T cell receptor (beta chain) sequence. Looked up from germline, CDR1 is LNHDA and CDR2 is SQIVND (reference sequence). The V and J ends lost 11 bases and 5 bases, in that order; junction bases with no gene match: 6. The CDR3 loop spans 12 amino acids. Per the original data handling: Scientists estimated how many nucleated cells there were by amplifying reference gene primers. Clones were read by immunoSEQ multiplex PCR, and TCRdb kept only the in-frame ones, dropping some. D and trimming come from the DNA, and the V and J calls and clone size come from that table. Of under 350,000 clones in the sample, approximately 92% were seen once. This specimen belongs to a study of blood T cell repertoires in COVID-19. Study-level background: Sites in the United States, Italy and Spain provided acute and convalescent COVID-19 samples. In each case, the material was cDNA or gDNA derived from T cells, B-cell-depleted T cells, or PBMCs.

The sequenced sample was peripheral blood. This TCR derives from a woman between 25 and 40 years old with COVID-19, enrolled during active disease. The chain links TRBV19 to TRBJ2-5, with TRBD2 matching over 9 bases. The CDR3 sequence is CASSGTGETQYF. The CDR3 DNA is TGTGCCTCTAGCGGGACTGGGGAGACCCAGTACTTC.